This TCR beta chain was identified during a study of cytomegalovirus exposure and HLA in healthy donors. The study ran its PCR with 60 Vbeta and 13 Jbeta primers. The repertoire was sequenced with immunoSEQ multiplex PCR; TCRdb's copy has only in-frame clones and lacks some. The data show about 100,000 clones, around 79% seen once. V lost 4 bases, J lost 5 bases, and 16 bases lay in between. The CDR3 consists of 14 residues. The germline V gene has CDR1 SGHRS and CDR2 YFSETQ. Each donor was nominally healthy when sampled (though unrecorded immune exposures were likely). Sample: PBMCs. The chain uses TRBV5-1 and TRBJ2-7; possibly TRBD2 for D (5 bases). This TCR derives from a man in his 60s in good health and CMV-seropositive. CDR3 sequence: CASSRGGRYDEQYF. DNA of the CDR3: TGCGCCAGCAGCCGAGGAGGCCGATACGACGAGCAGTACTTC. The full variable domain, in which reference TRBV5-1 and TRBJ2-7 provide the parts outside the CDR3, is KAGVTQTPRYLIKTRGQQVTLSCSPISGHRSVSWYQQTPGQGLQFLFEYFSETQRNKGNFPGRFSGRQFSNSRSEMNVSTLELGDSALYLCASSRGGRYDEQYFGPGTRLTVT.